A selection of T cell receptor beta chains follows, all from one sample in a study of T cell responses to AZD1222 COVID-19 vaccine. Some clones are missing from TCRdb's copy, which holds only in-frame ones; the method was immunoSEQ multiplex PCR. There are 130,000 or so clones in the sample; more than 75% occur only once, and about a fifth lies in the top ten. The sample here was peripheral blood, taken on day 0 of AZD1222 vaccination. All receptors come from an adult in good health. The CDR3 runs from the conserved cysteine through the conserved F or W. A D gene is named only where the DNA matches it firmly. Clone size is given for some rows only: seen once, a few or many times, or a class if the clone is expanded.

CASFKDRGDGLNYGYTF	TGCGCCAGCTTCAAGGACAGGGGAGATGGCCTTAACTATGGCTACACCTTC	TRBD1	TRBV5-1	.	TRBJ1-2
CASRKRDAGYTF	TGTGCCAGCCGAAAGAGGGATGCTGGCTACACCTTC	.	TRBV25-1	once	TRBJ1-2
CASSSLGDSNQPQHF	TGTGCCAGCAGCTCCCTAGGGGATAGCAATCAGCCCCAGCATTTT	.	TRBV7-9	.	TRBJ1-5
CASSAEGDSYNEQFF	TGTGCCAGCAGCGCCGAGGGGGACAGTTACAATGAGCAGTTCTTC	TRBD1	TRBV9	once	TRBJ2-1
CASSLVYFSGGAGETQYF	TGTGCCAGCAGCTTAGTGTACTTTAGCGGGGGGGCCGGTGAGACCCAGTACTTC	TRBD2	TRBV7-2	.	TRBJ2-5
CASSEGRTGPGEAFF	TGTGCCAGCAGCGAAGGCAGGACGGGCCCGGGGGAAGCTTTCTTT	.	TRBV6-1	.	TRBJ1-1
CASSFSGTGELFF	TGTGCCAGCAGTTTTTCAGGGACCGGGGAGCTGTTTTTT	.	TRBV6-5	.	TRBJ2-2
CASSLGVRGTISNTEAFF	TGTGCCAGCAGTTTAGGGGTGAGGGGGACCATCAGTAACACTGAAGCTTTCTTT	.	TRBV28	.	TRBJ1-1
CASSGGFWTAYGYTF	TGTGCCAGCAGTGGGGGGTTTTGGACAGCCTATGGCTACACCTTC	.	TRBV25-1	.	TRBJ1-2
CASSSGEGTEAFF	TGTGCCAGCAGCTCAGGGGAAGGGACTGAAGCTTTCTTT	.	TRBV3-1/TRBV3-2	.	TRBJ1-1
CRPAVNTEAFF	TGCAGGCCCGCTGTGAACACTGAAGCTTTCTTT	.	TRBV20-1	.	TRBJ1-1
CASRLGGSGELFF	TGTGCCAGCAGACTAGGGGGCTCCGGGGAGCTGTTTTTT	TRBD1	TRBV3-1/TRBV3-2	few	TRBJ2-2
CASSMDRGETQYF	TGTGCCAGCAGCATGGACAGGGGAGAGACCCAGTACTTC	TRBD1	TRBV7-2	.	TRBJ2-5
CASSQVSQAYGYTF	TGTGCCAGCAGCCAAGTTAGCCAGGCGTATGGCTACACCTTC	.	TRBV14	.	TRBJ1-2
CASSYSIESSYNSPLHF	TGTGCCAGCAGTTACTCGATAGAGAGCTCCTATAATTCACCCCTCCACTTT	.	TRBV6-2/TRBV6-3	.	TRBJ1-6
CASSTYQGSYEQYF	TGTGCCAGCAGCACATACCAAGGCTCGTACGAGCAGTACTTC	.	TRBV9	.	TRBJ2-7
CASSLGQTMNTEAFF	TGTGCCAGCAGCTTAGGACAGACCATGAACACTGAAGCTTTCTTT	.	TRBV11-2	once	TRBJ1-1
CASSLRPGLSIQYF	TGTGCCAGTAGTTTGCGACCGGGCTTGAGCATTCAGTACTTC	.	TRBV19	.	TRBJ2-4
CASSDGAGGNGPLHF	TGTGCCAGCAGTGACGGGGCAGGGGGCAATGGACCCCTCCACTTT	TRBD1	TRBV6-4	.	TRBJ1-6
CSVDNTGSGYGYTF	TGCAGCGTCGATAACACAGGCTCCGGCTATGGCTACACCTTC	.	TRBV29-1	.	TRBJ1-2
CASSLGLAGGPRETQYF	TGTGCCAGCAGCTTAGGACTAGCGGGGGGCCCCAGGGAGACCCAGTACTTC	TRBD2	TRBV11-2	.	TRBJ2-5
CASSRRTSGGLSTDTQYF	TGTGCCAGCAGCCGCCGGACTAGCGGGGGCCTAAGCACAGATACGCAGTATTTT	TRBD2	TRBV14	.	TRBJ2-3
CASSVAPANRGYTF	TGTGCCAGCAGCGTAGCCCCGGCCAACCGTGGCTACACCTTC	.	TRBV9	.	TRBJ1-2
CASTGTPYEQYF	TGTGCCAGCACCGGGACCCCCTACGAGCAGTACTTC	.	TRBV27	.	TRBJ2-7
CASSRDRVIWQPQHF	TGTGCCAGCTCGCGGGACAGGGTGATTTGGCAGCCCCAGCATTTT	TRBD1	TRBV18	.	TRBJ1-5
CASSVGDRGAPNYGYTF	TGTGCCAGCAGCGTTGGGGACAGGGGGGCACCCAACTATGGCTACACCTTC	TRBD1	TRBV9	.	TRBJ1-2
CASTERNTEAFF	TGTGCCAGCACGGAGCGCAACACTGAAGCTTTCTTT	.	TRBV28	few	TRBJ1-1
CASSPGPGGEKLFF	TGCGCCAGCAGCCCCGGCCCTGGCGGTGAAAAACTGTTTTTT	.	TRBV4-3	.	TRBJ1-4
CASKSGQAYEQYF	TGTGCCAGCAAATCGGGACAGGCCTACGAGCAGTACTTC	TRBD1	TRBV6-5	.	TRBJ2-7
CASSLTGTLTGYTF	TGTGCCAGCAGCCTTACCGGGACACTTACTGGCTACACCTTC	.	TRBV27	.	TRBJ1-2
CASSYGPYGYTF	TGTGCCAGCAGTTACGGGCCCTATGGCTACACCTTC	.	TRBV6-5	.	TRBJ1-2
CASSLSVTEAFF	TGTGCCAGCAGCTTGAGCGTCACTGAAGCTTTCTTT	.	TRBV5-6	.	TRBJ1-1
CASMKRGNEQFF	TGTGCCAGTATGAAGAGGGGTAATGAGCAGTTCTTC	.	TRBV6-6	.	TRBJ2-1
CAWRGSSRSNQPQHF	TGTGCCTGGAGAGGGTCTTCCCGGAGCAATCAGCCCCAGCATTTT	.	TRBV30	.	TRBJ1-5
CASSTSGTGTYEQYF	TGTGCCAGTAGTACTTCCGGGACAGGGACCTACGAGCAGTACTTC	TRBD1	TRBV19	.	TRBJ2-7
CSASFSGGSEKLFF	TGCAGTGCTAGTTTTTCAGGGGGAAGTGAAAAACTGTTTTTT	TRBD1	TRBV20-1	.	TRBJ1-4
CASSPASTDTQYF	TGTGCCAGCAGCCCGGCTAGCACAGATACGCAGTATTTT	.	TRBV5-4	.	TRBJ2-3
CASSIIGGSSSYEQYF	TGTGCCAGCAGCATTATCGGGGGGTCGAGCTCCTACGAGCAGTACTTC	TRBD2	TRBV7-8	.	TRBJ2-7
CASSLDSPWEQYF	TGCGCCAGCAGCTTGGACAGCCCCTGGGAGCAGTACTTC	.	TRBV5-1	.	TRBJ2-7
CASSQGGDRGRSHGYTF	TGTGCCAGCAGCCAAGGTGGGGACAGGGGGCGAAGTCATGGCTACACCTTC	TRBD1	TRBV14	once	TRBJ1-2
CASSPRTRREAFF	TGTGCCAGCAGCCCTCGGACTCGCCGTGAAGCTTTCTTT	.	TRBV7-8	.	TRBJ1-1
CASSLRSGVRGYTF	TGTGCCAGCAGCTTAAGGTCAGGGGTACGTGGCTACACCTTC	.	TRBV7-2	.	TRBJ1-2
CASSQPFRDRGYEQYF	TGTGCCAGCAGCCAACCTTTCCGGGACAGGGGCTACGAGCAGTACTTC	TRBD1	TRBV3-1/TRBV3-2	.	TRBJ2-7
CASSWGQDINEAFF	TGTGCCAGTAGTTGGGGACAGGACATTAATGAAGCTTTCTTT	TRBD1	TRBV19	few	TRBJ1-1
CASSRTGSDTEAFF	TGTGCCAGCAGCCGTACAGGGTCGGACACTGAAGCTTTCTTT	.	TRBV13	few	TRBJ1-1
CSARRGEQYF	TGCAGTGCTAGACGGGGCGAGCAGTACTTC	.	TRBV20-1	.	TRBJ2-7
CASSNDRGRREKLFF	TGTGCCAGTAGTAACGACAGGGGGCGCCGTGAAAAACTGTTTTTT	TRBD1	TRBV19	few	TRBJ1-4
CASSRPQGDINYGYTF	TGTGCCAGCAGCCGCCCCCAAGGTGATATTAACTATGGCTACACCTTC	.	TRBV7-8	.	TRBJ1-2